The entry below gives a single TCR beta chain sequence along with its context. Per the authors' pipeline: Amplified reference gene primers provided the basis for estimating nucleated cell counts. Using immunoSEQ multiplex PCR, the repertoire was profiled, and TCRdb retains in-frame clones only, with some absent. That table is the source of V, J and clone size, and D and trimming were worked out from the DNA. The repertoire holds roughly 73,000 clones, with roughly 84% as singletons. V shed 3 bases, J shed 8 bases, and the junction held 8 bases outside the gene matches. Germline assignment: CDR1 SGHRS and CDR2 YFSETQ. This CDR3 is 15 amino acids long. These data come from a study of blood T cell repertoires in COVID-19. Background on the study: In each case, the material was cDNA or gDNA derived from T cells, B-cell-depleted T cells, or PBMCs.

This chain links TRBV5-1 with TRBJ1-4; TRBD1 matches at 9 bases. Material for sequencing was peripheral blood. The clonotype originates from a woman older than 75 with active or convalescent COVID-19. The CDR3 DNA reads TGCGCCAGCAGCTCGGCCGGGACAGGGAGGGAAAAACTGTTTTTT. Amino acids: CASSSAGTGREKLFF.